The 16 T cell receptor beta chains listed next were all sequenced from one sample in a study of brain T cells in children with intractable seizures. The data were produced by immunoSEQ multiplex PCR, yet TCRdb's version contains in-frame clones alone and is incomplete. Of hundreds of thousands of clones detected, roughly 92% appear once; the ten largest clones hold under 7%. Time point described: blood from clinic visit 5 months post-surgery; TSC patient then seizure free. The sample here was peripheral blood, taken 5 to 6 months after surgery. Every receptor here comes from a boy younger than two with tuberous sclerosis and intractable seizures.

This chain uses TRBV13 with TRBJ1-1, with D perhaps matching TRBD1 (5 bases). CDR1 PRHDT and CDR2 FYEKMQ come from the germline V gene (reference sequence). V was clipped by 5 bases and J by 1 base, with 14 bases between them. This CDR3 comprises 15 residues. This CDR3 is CASSSFGTGNTEAFF. The CDR3 nucleotides are TGTGCCAGCAGCAGTTTCGGAACAGGGAACACTGAAGCTTTCTTT.

The chain employs TRBV7-6 and TRBJ1-6; TRBD1 might be the D (5 bases). V was clipped by 3 bases and J by 9 bases, with 12 bases between them. The germline CDR1 and CDR2 sequences are SGHVS and FNYEAQ. This CDR3 spans 14 amino acids. The CDR3 region has the DNA TGTGCCAGCAGCTTCTCCGGGGGAAGTTCACCCCTCCACTTT. Translating it yields CASSFSGGSSPLHF.

The V call is TRBV24-1, the J call TRBJ2-3; D remains ambiguous. Germline V gives CDR1 KGHDR, CDR2 SFDVKD. V lost 4 bases and J 8 bases, leaving 12 bases between the germline ends. CDR3 size: 13 residues. The CDR3 is CATSDPWMSTQYF. DNA for the CDR3: TGTGCCACCAGTGACCCTTGGATGAGTACGCAGTATTTT.

The gene calls are TRBV27 and TRBJ1-6; TRBD1 aligns across 7 bases. This CDR3 is 15 amino acids long. J lost 5 bases, V lost 8 bases, and 9 bases had no gene match. The germline V gene has CDR1 MNHEY and CDR2 SMNVEV (reference sequence). For the CDR3, the DNA is TGTGCCAGCGGCAAAAGACAGGGTGATAATTCACCCCTCCACTTT. Protein product: CASGKRQGDNSPLHF.

This clone occurred once. A read error may account for a junction end that differs from germline. The chain uses TRBV7-7 and TRBJ2-3, with D maybe TRBD2 (6 bases). Per the germline V gene, CDR1 is SSHAT and CDR2 is FNYEAQ (reference sequence). The CDR3 covers 14 residues. The CDR3 bases are TGTGCTAGCAGCTTGGACCTTAGCGGTAGCACGCAGTATTTT. Its translation is CASSLDLSGSTQYF.

The gene calls are TRBV7-9 and TRBJ2-1; D is perhaps TRBD1 (5 bases). This CDR3 has 11 residues. The germline CDR1 and CDR2 sequences are SEHNR and FQNEAQ (reference sequence). V gave up 3 bases and J gave up 14 bases, with 11 bases separating them. Here the CDR3 reads CASSFDSREFF. The CDR3 bases are TGTGCCAGCAGCTTTGACAGTCGAGAGTTCTTC.

The rearrangement links TRBV10-3 to TRBJ2-7; possible D gene TRBD2, 6 bases. There are 12 residues in the CDR3. Germline V gene sequence: CDR1 ENHRY, CDR2 SYGVKD. V shed 5 bases and J shed 4 bases, with 9 bases lying between them. The DNA for the CDR3 is TGTGCCATCAGTCCTGGGGGGTACGAGCAGTACTTC. Its translation: CAISPGGYEQYF.

There are a few counts of this clone. The chain carries TRBV19 and TRBJ2-5; 12 bases line up with TRBD1. Germline-derived CDR1 and CDR2 are LNHDA and SQIVND (reference sequence). J was trimmed by 1 base and V by 3 bases; bases with no gene match: 3. The CDR3 sequence is 16 residues long. CDR3 protein: CASSIGDRGLQETQYF. The CDR3 nucleotides are TGTGCCAGTAGTATTGGGGACAGGGGGCTCCAAGAGACCCAGTACTTC.

The chain combines TRBV4-1 with TRBJ2-7; TRBD1 matches at 10 bases. CDR1 is MGHRA and CDR2 is YSYEKL in the germline V gene. J gave up 9 bases and V 0 bases, and 8 bases lay outside the gene matches. CDR3 length: 15 amino acids. CDR3 nucleotides: TGCGCCAGCAGCCAAGATGGGGGACAGGGGTATGTGCAGTACTTC. Amino acid sequence: CASSQDGGQGYVQYF.

This chain connects TRBV6-5 to TRBJ1-5; 7 nucleotides agree with TRBD1. Germline V lookup: CDR1 MNHEY, CDR2 SVGAGI. The CDR3 contains 14 residues. V shed 6 bases, J shed 7 bases, and the junction held 9 bases outside the gene matches. CDR3 nucleotides: TGTGCCAGCAGGACACAGGGGCGAGGGCAGCCCCAGCATTTT. Translating gives CASRTQGRGQPQHF.

The gene calls are TRBV11-3 and TRBJ2-1, with 7 bases that match TRBD2. Germline V CDR1 and CDR2: SGHNT, YENEEA. CDR3 length: 16 amino acids. Trimming at V came to 7 bases and at J to 3 bases, leaving 12 bases not matched to a gene. CDR3 coding DNA: TGTGCCAGCATCCCGGGAGTAGCGGGCGACTACAATGAGCAGTTCTTC. This codes for CASIPGVAGDYNEQFF.

This rearrangement joins TRBV24-1 to TRBJ2-1; D is perhaps TRBD2 (6 bases). Germline V lookup: CDR1 KGHDR, CDR2 SFDVKD. V was cut by 0 bases and J by 9 bases, with 29 bases left in between. CDR3 length equals 20 residues. CDR3 loop: CATSDLPGERGILGPSEQFF. The CDR3, as DNA: TGTGCCACCAGTGATTTGCCGGGGGAGAGGGGTATCTTAGGGCCAAGTGAGCAGTTCTTC.

The rearrangement links TRBV11-2 to TRBJ1-2; D is unresolved. The germline V gene encodes CDR1 SGHAT and CDR2 FQNNGV. The germline V and J ends were trimmed by 4 bases and 2 bases, with 11 bases remaining between them. CDR3 size: 14 residues. The CDR3 here is CASSSHIRNYGYTF. CDR3 in DNA: TGTGCCAGCAGCTCACACATAAGGAACTATGGCTACACCTTC. Together with reference TRBV11-2 and TRBJ1-2, the CDR3 gives the full variable domain: EAGVAQSPRYKIIEKRQSVAFWCNPISGHATLYWYQQILGQGPKLLIQFQNNGVVDDSQLPKDRFSAERLKGVDSTLKIQPAKLEDSAVYLCASSSHIRNYGYTFGSGTRLTVV.

The chain links TRBV5-1 to TRBJ1-2; TRBD1 aligns across 7 bases. Germline V gene lookup returns CDR1 SGHRS and CDR2 YFSETQ. The J segment lost 4 bases and the V segment lost 3 bases, leaving 9 bases of the junction unmatched. The CDR3 runs 15 residues. The CDR3 DNA sequence: TGCGCCAGCAGCTCCGAGACAGGGAGGATCTATGGCTACACCTTC. Encoded protein: CASSSETGRIYGYTF.

V and J are TRBV5-8 and TRBJ2-1; 8 positions match TRBD2. The J segment lost 0 bases and the V segment lost 2 bases, leaving 7 bases of the junction unmatched. This CDR3 comprises 17 residues. CDR1 and CDR2 from the germline V gene are SGHTS and YDEGEE. The DNA of the CDR3 is TGTGCCAGCAGCTTCAATCTGCGGGAGGTCTCCTACAATGAGCAGTTCTTC. It codes for CASSFNLREVSYNEQFF.

This clone came up a few times. J is TRBJ1-5 and V is TRBV9; D uncertain. Between the trimmed V and J ends, which lost 3 bases and 0 bases, there was a span of 10 bases. Germline V CDR1 and CDR2: SGDLS, YYNGEE. The CDR3 runs 15 residues. The CDR3 here is CASSEDGYSNQPQHF. The DNA of the CDR3 is TGTGCCAGCAGCGAGGACGGTTATAGCAATCAGCCCCAGCATTTT.